In its sample, the clone carrying this T cell receptor beta chain was seen a few times. Antigen: not known. V shed 5 bases and J shed 9 bases, with 15 bases lying between them. Germline V gene lookup returns CDR1 MNHEY and CDR2 SMNVEV (reference sequence). The CDR3 runs to 13 residues. This entry belongs to a study of T cell responses to AZD1222 COVID-19 vaccine. Study results and caveats: Donors, mostly white British, included more females; clonal diversity was possibly underestimated. Following two doses of AZD1222, Spike-specific TCR breadth and depth rose. Nearly half of unique spike-specific TCRs reportedly avoided B.1.351 and B.1.1.7 mutated regions.

Assay: immunoSEQ multiplex PCR; the TCRdb copy retains only in-frame clones and omits some. The data show 120,000 or so clones, around 87% seen once. The chain carries TRBV27 and TRBJ2-3; a weak D match, TRBD2 (6 bases). The receptor was derived from an adult in good health. Here the sequenced sample was peripheral blood, taken on day 0 of AZD1222 vaccination. CDR3 sequence reads: CASSPGTQGTQYF. CDR3 coding DNA: TGTGCCAGCAGTCCCGGGACTCAAGGAACGCAGTATTTT.